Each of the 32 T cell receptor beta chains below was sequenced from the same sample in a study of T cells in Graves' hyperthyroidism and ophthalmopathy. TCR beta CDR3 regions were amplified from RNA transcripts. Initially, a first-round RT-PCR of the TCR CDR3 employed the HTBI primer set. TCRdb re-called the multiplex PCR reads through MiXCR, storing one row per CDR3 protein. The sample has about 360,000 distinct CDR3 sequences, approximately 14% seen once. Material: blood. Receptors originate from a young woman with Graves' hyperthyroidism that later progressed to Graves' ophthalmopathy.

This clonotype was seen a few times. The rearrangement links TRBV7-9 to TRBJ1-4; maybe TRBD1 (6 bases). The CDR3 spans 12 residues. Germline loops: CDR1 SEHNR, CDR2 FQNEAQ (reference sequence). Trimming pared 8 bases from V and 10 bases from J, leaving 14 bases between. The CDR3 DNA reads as TGTGCCAGCGGGGAGGGGGGCGCAAAACTGTTTTTT. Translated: CASGEGGAKLFF. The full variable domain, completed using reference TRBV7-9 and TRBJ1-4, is DTGVSQNPRHKITKRGQNVTFRCDPISEHNRLYWYRQTLGQGPEFLTYFQNEAQLEKSRLLSDRFSAERPKGSFSTLEIQRTEQGDSAMYLCASGEGGAKLFFGSGTQLSVL.

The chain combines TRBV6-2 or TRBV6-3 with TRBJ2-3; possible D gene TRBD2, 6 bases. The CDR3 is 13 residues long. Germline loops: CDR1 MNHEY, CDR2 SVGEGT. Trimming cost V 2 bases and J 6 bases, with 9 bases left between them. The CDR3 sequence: CASSYLSGDTQYF. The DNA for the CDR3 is TGTGCCAGCAGTTACCTGAGCGGGGATACGCAGTATTTT.

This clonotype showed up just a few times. The CDR3 region has the DNA TGCAGCGCGGGATGGGGGGCTAGCGGGAGTCGGAGTTTCAATGAGCAGTTCTTC. This gives the protein CSAGWGASGSRSFNEQFF. The V and J genes are TRBV29-1 and TRBJ2-1; 10 bases line up with TRBD2. The germline V gene encodes CDR1 SQVTM and CDR2 ANQGSEA. V shed 7 bases and J 6 bases; nucleotides not matched to a gene: 21. The CDR3 contains 18 residues.

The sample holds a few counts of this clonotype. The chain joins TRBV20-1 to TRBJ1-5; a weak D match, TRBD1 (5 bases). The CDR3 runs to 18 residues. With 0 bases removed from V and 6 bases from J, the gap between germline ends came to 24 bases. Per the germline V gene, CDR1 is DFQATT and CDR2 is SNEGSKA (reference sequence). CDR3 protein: CSAREPSGGVFSSQPQHF. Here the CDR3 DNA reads TGCAGTGCTAGAGAGCCGTCGGGGGGGGTTTTTTCATCTCAGCCCCAGCATTTT.

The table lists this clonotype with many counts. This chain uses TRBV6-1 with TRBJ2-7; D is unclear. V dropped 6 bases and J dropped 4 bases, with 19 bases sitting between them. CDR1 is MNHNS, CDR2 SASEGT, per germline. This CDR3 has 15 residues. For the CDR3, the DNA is TGTGCCAGCAGGCCTGATTGGCCCCTTGGGTACGAGCAGTACTTC. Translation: CASRPDWPLGYEQYF.

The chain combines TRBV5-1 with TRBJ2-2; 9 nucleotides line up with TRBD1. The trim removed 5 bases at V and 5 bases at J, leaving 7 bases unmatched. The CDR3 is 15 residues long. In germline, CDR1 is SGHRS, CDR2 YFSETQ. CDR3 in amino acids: CASRKQGAGTGELFF. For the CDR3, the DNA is TGCGCCAGCAGAAAACAGGGGGCAGGTACCGGGGAGCTGTTTTTT.

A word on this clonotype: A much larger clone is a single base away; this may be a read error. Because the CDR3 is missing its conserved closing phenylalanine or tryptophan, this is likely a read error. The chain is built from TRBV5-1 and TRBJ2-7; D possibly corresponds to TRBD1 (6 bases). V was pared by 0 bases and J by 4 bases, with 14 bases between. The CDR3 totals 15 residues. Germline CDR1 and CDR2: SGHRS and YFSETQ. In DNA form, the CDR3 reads TGCGCCAGCAGCTTGGGACAGGCTCTTCCTTACGAGCAGTACCTC. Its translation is CASSLGQALPYEQYL.

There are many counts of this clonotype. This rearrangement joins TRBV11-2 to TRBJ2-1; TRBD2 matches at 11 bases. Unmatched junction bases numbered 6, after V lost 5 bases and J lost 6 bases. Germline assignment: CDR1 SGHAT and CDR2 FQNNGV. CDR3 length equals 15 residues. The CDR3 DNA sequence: TGTGCCAGCAGCCAGACTAGCGGGAATCTCAATGAGCAGTTCTTC. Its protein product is CASSQTSGNLNEQFF.

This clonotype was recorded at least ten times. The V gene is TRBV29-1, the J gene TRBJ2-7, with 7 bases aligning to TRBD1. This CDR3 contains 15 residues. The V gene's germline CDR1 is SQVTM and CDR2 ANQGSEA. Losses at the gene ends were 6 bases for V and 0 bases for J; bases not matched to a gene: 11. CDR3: CSVVLQGDSSYEQYF. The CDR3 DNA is TGCAGCGTCGTCCTGCAGGGGGATAGCTCCTACGAGCAGTACTTC.

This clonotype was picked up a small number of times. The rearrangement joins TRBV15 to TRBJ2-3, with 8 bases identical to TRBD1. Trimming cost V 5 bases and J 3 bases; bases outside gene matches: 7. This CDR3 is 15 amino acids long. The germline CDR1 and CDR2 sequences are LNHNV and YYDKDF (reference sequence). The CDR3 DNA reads TGTGCCACCAGCCCCCTGCAGGGGGCAACAGATACGCAGTATTTT. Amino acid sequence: CATSPLQGATDTQYF.

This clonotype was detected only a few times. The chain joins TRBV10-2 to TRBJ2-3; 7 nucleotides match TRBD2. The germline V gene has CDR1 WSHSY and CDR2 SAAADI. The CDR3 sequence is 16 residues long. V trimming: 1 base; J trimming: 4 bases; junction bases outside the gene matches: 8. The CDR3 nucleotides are TGCGCCAGCAGTGAGTTTCTGGCGGGAGTGGCAGATACGCAGTATTTT. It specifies CASSEFLAGVADTQYF.

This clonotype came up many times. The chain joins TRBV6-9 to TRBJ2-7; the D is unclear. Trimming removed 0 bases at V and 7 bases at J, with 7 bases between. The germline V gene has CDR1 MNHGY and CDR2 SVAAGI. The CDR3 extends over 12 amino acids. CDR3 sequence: CASSYSGREQYF. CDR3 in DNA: TGTGCCAGCAGTTATTCAGGGCGAGAGCAGTACTTC.

The CDR3 protein is CASSRIYEQYF. For the CDR3, the DNA is TGTGCCAGCAGCCGTATCTACGAGCAGTACTTC. This chain connects TRBV6-2 or TRBV6-3 to TRBJ2-7; D unresolved. Germline loops: CDR1 MNHEY, CDR2 SVGEGT. Trimming took off 6 bases at V and 3 bases at J, with 6 bases between the two ends. CDR3 size: 11 residues.

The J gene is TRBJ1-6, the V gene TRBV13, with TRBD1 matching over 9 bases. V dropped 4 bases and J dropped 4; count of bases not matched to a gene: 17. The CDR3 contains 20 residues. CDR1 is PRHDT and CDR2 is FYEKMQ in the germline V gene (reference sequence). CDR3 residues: CASSSFPADRGGLYNSPLHF. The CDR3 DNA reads TGTGCCAGCAGCTCATTCCCGGCGGACAGGGGCGGGTTATATAATTCACCCCTCCACTTT.

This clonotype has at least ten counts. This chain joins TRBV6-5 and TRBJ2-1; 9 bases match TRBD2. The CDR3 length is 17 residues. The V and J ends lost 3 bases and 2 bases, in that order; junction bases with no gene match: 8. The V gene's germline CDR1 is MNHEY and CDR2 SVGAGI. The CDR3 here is CASSYEAAGGPYNEQFF. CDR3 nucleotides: TGTGCCAGCAGTTATGAAGCGGCGGGAGGGCCCTACAATGAGCAGTTCTTC.

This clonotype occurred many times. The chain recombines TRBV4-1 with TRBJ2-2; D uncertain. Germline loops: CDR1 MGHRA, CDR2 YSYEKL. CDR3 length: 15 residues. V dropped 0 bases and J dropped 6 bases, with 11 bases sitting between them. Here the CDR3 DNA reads TGCGCCAGCAGCCAAGAAGAGGTTAGGCCCGGGGAGCTGTTTTTT. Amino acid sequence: CASSQEEVRPGELFF.

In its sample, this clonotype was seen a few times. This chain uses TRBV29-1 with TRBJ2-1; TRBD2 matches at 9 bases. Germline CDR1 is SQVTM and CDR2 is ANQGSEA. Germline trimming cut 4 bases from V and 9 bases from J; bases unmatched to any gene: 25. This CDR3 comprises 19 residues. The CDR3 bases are TGCAGCGTTGTAGACCAGGGAGAGGGGCGGGAGGGCCGATTGGTTGAGCAGTTCTTC. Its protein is CSVVDQGEGREGRLVEQFF.

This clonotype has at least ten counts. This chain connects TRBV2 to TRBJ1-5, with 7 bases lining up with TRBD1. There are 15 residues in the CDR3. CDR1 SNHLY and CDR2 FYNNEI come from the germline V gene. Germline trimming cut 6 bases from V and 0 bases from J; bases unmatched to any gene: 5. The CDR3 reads CASSGTVRSNQPQHF. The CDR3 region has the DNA TGTGCCAGCAGCGGGACAGTTCGTAGCAATCAGCCCCAGCATTTT.

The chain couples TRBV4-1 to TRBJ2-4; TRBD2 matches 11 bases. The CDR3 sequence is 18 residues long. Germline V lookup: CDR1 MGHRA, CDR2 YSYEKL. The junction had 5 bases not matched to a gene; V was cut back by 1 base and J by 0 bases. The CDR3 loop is CASSQGLAGGLAKNIQYF. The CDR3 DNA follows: TGCGCCAGCAGCCAAGGGCTAGCGGGAGGACTAGCCAAAAACATTCAGTACTTC.

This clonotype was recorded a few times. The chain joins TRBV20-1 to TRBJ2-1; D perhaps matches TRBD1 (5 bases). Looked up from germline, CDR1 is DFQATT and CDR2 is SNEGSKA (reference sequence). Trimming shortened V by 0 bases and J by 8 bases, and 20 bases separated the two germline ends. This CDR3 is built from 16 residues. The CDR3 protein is CSARDVTGRVVDEQFF. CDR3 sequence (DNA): TGCAGTGCTAGAGATGTCACAGGCCGGGTGGTGGATGAGCAGTTCTTC.

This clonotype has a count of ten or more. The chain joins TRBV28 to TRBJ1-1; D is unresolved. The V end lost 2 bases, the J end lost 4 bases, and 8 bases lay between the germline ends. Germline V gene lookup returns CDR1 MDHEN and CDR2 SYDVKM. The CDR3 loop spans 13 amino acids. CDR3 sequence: CASSLREGTEAFF. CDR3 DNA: TGTGCCAGCAGTTTAAGAGAAGGCACTGAAGCTTTCTTT.

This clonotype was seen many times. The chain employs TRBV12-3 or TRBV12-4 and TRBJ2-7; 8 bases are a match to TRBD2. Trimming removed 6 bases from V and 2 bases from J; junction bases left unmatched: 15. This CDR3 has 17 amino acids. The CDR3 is CASSEGLDRALTYEQYF. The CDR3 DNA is TGTGCCAGCAGCGAGGGACTAGATAGGGCCCTAACCTACGAGCAGTACTTC.

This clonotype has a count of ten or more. DNA for the CDR3: TGTGCCAGCAGCCAAGGGCTCGAATACAATGAGCAGTTCTTC. This codes for CASSQGLEYNEQFF. The chain combines TRBV3-1 with TRBJ2-1, with unresolved D. V dropped 1 base and J dropped 4 bases, with 8 bases sitting between them. The length of the CDR3 is 14 residues. Per the germline V gene, CDR1 is LGHDT and CDR2 is YNNKEL (reference sequence).

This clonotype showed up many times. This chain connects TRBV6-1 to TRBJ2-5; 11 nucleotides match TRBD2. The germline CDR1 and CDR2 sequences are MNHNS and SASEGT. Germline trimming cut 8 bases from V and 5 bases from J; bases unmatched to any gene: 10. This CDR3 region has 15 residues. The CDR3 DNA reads TGTGCCAGCGGAAAATTAGCGGGAGGGCCGGAGACCCAGTACTTC. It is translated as CASGKLAGGPETQYF.

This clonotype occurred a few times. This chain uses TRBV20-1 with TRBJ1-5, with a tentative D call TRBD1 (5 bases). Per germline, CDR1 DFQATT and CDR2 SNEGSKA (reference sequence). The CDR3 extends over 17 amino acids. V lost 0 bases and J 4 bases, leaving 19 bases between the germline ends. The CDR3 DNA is TGCAGTGCTAGAGATTTAAGTAGAACAGGAGGAAATCAGCCCCAGCATTTT. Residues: CSARDLSRTGGNQPQHF.

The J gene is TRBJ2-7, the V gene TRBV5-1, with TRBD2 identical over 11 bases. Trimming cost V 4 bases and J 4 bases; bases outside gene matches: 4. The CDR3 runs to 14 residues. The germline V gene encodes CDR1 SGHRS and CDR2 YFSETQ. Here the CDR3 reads CASSIAGGPYEQYF. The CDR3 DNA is TGCGCCAGCAGCATAGCGGGAGGGCCGTACGAGCAGTACTTC.

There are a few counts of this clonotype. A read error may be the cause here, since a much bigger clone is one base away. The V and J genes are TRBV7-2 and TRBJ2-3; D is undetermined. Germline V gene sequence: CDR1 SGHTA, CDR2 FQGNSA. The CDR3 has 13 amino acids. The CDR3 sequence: CSSSSSSTDTQYF. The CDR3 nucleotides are TGTTCCAGCAGCTCCTCTAGCACAGATACGCAGTATTTT.

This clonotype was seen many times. This CDR3 is CASSLSGSVPTDTQYF. CDR3 in DNA: TGTGCCAGCAGTTTATCCGGGAGCGTCCCCACAGATACGCAGTATTTT. The chain has TRBV27 and TRBJ2-3; the D gene is possibly TRBD2 (6 bases). Germline V gives CDR1 MNHEY, CDR2 SMNVEV (reference sequence). The CDR3 consists of 16 residues. V lost 0 bases and J lost 2, with 12 bases in between.

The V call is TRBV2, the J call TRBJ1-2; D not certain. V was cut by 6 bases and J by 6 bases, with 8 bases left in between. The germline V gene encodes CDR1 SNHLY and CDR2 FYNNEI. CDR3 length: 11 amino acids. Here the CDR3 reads CASRGIHGYTF. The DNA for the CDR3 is TGTGCCAGCAGGGGGATTCATGGCTACACCTTC.

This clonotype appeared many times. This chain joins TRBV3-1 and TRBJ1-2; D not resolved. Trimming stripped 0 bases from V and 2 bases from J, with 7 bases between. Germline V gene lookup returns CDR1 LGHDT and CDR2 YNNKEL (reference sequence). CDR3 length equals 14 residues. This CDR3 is CASSQDYRNYGYTF. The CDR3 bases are TGTGCCAGCAGCCAAGATTATAGGAACTATGGCTACACCTTC.

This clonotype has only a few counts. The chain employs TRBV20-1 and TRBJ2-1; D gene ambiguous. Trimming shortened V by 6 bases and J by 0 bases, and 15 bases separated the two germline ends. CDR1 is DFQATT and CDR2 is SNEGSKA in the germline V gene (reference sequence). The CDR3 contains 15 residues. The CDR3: CSAPQPTRSYNEQFF. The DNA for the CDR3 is TGCAGTGCGCCACAACCCACACGCTCCTACAATGAGCAGTTCTTC.

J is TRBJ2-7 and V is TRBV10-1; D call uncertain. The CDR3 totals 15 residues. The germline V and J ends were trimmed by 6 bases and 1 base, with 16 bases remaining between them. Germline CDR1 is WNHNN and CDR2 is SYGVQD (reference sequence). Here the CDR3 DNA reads TGCGCCAGCAGCCTATCCTCAGCGAAATCCTACGAGCAGTACTTC. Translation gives CASSLSSAKSYEQYF.